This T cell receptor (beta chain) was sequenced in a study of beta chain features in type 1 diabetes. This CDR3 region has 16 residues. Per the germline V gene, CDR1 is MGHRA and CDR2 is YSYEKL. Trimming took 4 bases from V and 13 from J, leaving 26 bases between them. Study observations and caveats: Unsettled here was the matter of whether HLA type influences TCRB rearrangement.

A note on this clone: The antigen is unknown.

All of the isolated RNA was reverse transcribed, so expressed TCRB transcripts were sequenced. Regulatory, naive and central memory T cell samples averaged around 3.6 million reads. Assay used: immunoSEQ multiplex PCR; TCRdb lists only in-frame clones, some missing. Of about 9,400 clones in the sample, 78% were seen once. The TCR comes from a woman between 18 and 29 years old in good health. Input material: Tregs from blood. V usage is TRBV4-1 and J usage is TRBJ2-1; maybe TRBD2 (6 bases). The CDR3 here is CASSPGTRPTLPQQFF. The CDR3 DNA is TGCGCCAGCAGCCCAGGGACTCGTCCCACCCTCCCACAACAGTTCTTC.